Sequencing of this TCR beta chain was carried out in a study of blood T cells in healthy people across ages. The authors ran a second PCR of about 6 to 11 cycles using a sample-barcoded 5' primer and a J-beta primer mix. Using its own MiXCR run on the 5' RACE reads, TCRdb lists one record per CDR3 protein. The table shows 2 million or so distinct CDR3 sequences, with 49% occurring only once. Trimming pared 0 bases from V and 0 bases from J, leaving 10 bases between. The CDR3 contains 16 residues. Germline V gene data show CDR1 as SGHRS and CDR2 as YFSETQ. Input material: blood. V and J are TRBV5-1 and TRBJ2-1; D is unresolved. This TCR came from a woman between 35 and 50 years old in good health. CDR3 in amino acids: CASSLASSYSYNEQFF. CDR3 DNA sequence: TGCGCCAGCAGCTTGGCCAGTAGCTACTCCTACAATGAGCAGTTCTTC.